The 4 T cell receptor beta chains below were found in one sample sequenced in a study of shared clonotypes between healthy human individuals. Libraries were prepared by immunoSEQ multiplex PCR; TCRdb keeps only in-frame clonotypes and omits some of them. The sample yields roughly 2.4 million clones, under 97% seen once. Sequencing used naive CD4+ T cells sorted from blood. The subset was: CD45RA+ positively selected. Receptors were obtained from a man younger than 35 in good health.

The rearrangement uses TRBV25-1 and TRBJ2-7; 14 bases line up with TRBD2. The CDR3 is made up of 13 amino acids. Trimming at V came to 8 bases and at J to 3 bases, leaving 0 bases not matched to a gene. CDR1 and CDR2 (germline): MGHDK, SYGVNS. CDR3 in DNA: TGTGCCAGCGGACTAGCGGGAGGCTACGAGCAGTACTTC. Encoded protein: CASGLAGGYEQYF.

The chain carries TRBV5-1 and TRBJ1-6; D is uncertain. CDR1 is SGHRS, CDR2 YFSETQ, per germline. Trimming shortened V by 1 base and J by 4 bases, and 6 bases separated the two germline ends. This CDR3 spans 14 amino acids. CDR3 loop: CASSLSSYNSPLHF. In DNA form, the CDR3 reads TGCGCCAGCAGCTTGTCGTCTTATAATTCACCCCTCCACTTT.

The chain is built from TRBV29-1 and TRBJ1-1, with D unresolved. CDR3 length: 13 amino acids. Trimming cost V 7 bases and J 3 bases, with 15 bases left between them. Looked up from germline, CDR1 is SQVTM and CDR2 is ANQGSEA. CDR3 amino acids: CSAGRLLDTEAFF. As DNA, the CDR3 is TGCAGCGCCGGTAGATTACTAGACACTGAAGCTTTCTTT.

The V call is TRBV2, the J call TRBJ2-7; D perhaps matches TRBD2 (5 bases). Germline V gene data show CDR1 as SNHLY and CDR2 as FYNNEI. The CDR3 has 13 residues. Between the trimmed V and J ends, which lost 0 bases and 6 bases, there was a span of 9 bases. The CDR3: CASSEASRGEQYF. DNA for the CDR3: TGTGCCAGCAGTGAAGCGAGTCGGGGCGAGCAGTACTTC.